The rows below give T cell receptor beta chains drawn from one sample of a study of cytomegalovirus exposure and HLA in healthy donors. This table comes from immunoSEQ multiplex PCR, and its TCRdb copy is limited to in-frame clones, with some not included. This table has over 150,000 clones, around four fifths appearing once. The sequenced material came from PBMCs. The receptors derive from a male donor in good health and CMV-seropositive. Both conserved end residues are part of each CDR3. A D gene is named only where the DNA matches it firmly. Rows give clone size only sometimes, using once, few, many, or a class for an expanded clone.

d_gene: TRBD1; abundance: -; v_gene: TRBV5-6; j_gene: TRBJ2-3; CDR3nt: TGTGCCAGCAGCCCCCAAGGGACAGTCCACACAGATACGCAGTATTTT; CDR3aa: CASSPQGTVHTDTQYF
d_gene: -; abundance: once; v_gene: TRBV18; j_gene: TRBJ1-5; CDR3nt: TGTGCCAGCTCACCACGGGGGCAGGCCCTCCCGGGGCCCCAGCATTTT; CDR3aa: CASSPRGQALPGPQHF
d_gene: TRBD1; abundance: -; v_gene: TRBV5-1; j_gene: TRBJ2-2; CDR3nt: TGCGCCAGCAGCCGTTTAACCGGGACAGTGGGTGGGGAGCTGTTTTTT; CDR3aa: CASSRLTGTVGGELFF
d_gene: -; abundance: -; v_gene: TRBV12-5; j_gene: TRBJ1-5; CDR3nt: TGTGCTAGTGGTTTGGTACTGGGAGGGGTTAGCAATCAGCCCCAGCATTTT; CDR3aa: CASGLVLGGVSNQPQHF
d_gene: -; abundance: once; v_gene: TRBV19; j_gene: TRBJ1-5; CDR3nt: TGTGCCAGTTGGGGGGGAAACGGCAATCAGCCCCAGCATTTT; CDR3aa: CASWGGNGNQPQHF
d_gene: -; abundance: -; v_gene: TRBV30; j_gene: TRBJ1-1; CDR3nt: TGTGCCTGGAGTGTCGGAGGGACTGAAGCTTTCTTT; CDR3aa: CAWSVGGTEAFF
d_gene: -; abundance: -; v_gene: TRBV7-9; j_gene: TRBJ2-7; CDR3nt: TGTGCCAGCAGTGCCCTTCGCTCCTACGAGCAGTACTTC; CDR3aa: CASSALRSYEQYF
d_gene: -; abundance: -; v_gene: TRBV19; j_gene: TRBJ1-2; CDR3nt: TGTGCCAGTAACCCGACGGGGGTGGACTATGGCTACACCTTC; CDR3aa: CASNPTGVDYGYTF
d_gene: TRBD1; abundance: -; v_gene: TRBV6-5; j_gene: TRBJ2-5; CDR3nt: TGTGCCAGCAGTTACGGGAACAGGGGGCGGCGGGAGACCCAGTACTTC; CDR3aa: CASSYGNRGRRETQYF
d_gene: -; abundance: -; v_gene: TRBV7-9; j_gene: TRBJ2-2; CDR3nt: TGTGCCAGCAGCCCCCAAACCGGCGGGGAGCTGTTTTTT; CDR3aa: CASSPQTGGELFF
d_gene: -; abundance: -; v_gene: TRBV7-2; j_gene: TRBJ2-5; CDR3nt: TGTGCCAGCAGCTTACAAGCTAGAGAGACCCAGTACTTC; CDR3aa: CASSLQARETQYF
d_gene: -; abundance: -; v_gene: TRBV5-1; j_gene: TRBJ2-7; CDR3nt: TGCGCCAGCAGCCCGGGAGTGAATTACGAGCAGTACTTC; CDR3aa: CASSPGVNYEQYF
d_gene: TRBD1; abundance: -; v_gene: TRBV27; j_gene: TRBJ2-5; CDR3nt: TGTGCCAGCAGTGGGCCAGGGGGCGCGGAGACCCAGTACTTC; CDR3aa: CASSGPGGAETQYF
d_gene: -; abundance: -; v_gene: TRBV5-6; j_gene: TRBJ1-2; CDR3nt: TGTGCCAGCAGCTTGGACTTCTATGGCTACACCTTC; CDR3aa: CASSLDFYGYTF
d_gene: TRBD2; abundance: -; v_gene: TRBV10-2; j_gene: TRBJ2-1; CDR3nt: TGCGCCAGCACCCCGCGGGGGGGCCGCGATGAGCAGTTCTTC; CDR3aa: CASTPRGGRDEQFF
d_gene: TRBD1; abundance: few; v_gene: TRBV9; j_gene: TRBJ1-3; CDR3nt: TGTGCCAGCAGCGCGGGAGGGGGCGCGAGAACTGGAAACACCATATATTTT; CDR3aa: CASSAGGGARTGNTIYF
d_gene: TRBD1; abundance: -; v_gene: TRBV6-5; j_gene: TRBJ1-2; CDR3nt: TGTGCCAGCAGTGGACAGGGTCACTATGGCTACACCTTC; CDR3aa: CASSGQGHYGYTF
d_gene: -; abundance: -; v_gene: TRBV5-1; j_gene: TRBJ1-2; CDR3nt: TGCGCCAGCAGCTTGGACGCGGTCCGGGATGGCTACACCTTC; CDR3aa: CASSLDAVRDGYTF
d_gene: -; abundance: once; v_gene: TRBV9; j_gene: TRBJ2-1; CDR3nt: TGTGCCAGCAGCCCGACAGGAGGGGGGGGCAATGAGCAGTTCTTC; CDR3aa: CASSPTGGGGNEQFF
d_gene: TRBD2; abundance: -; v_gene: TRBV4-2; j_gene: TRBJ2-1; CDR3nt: TGTGCCAGCAGCCCCATAGGGACTACCATCTACAATGAGCAGTTCTTC; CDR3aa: CASSPIGTTIYNEQFF
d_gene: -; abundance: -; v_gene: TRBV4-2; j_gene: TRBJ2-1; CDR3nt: TGTGCCAGCAGCCAAGACGGCCTAGCAGACGCTGAGCAGTTCTTC; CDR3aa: CASSQDGLADAEQFF
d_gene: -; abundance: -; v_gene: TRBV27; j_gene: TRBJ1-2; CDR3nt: TGTGCCAGCAGGCCCCCGGGACTCACCAACTTCTATGGCTACACCTTC; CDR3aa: CASRPPGLTNFYGYTF
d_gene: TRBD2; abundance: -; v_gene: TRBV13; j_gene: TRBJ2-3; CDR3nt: TGTGCCAGCAGCGAAGGGGGACTAGCGGGGGGGTACGATACGCAGTATTTT; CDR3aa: CASSEGGLAGGYDTQYF
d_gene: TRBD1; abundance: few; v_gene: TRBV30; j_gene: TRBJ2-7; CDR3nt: TGTGCCTGGAGTGTTTGGAGTGGGGACTTTCTCCGGGCAGGGGGCTCCTCCTACGAGCAGTACTTC; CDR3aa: CAWSVWSGDFLRAGGSSYEQYF
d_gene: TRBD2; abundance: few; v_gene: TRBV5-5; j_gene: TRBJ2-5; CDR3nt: TGTGCCAGCAGCTTGGCTCGCCTAGCGGGGAATGGCCAAGAGACCCAGTACTTC; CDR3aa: CASSLARLAGNGQETQYF
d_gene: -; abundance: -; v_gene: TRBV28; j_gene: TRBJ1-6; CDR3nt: TGTGCCAGCAGTCCCACATCAGGCTCCTATAATTCACCCCTCCACTTT; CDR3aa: CASSPTSGSYNSPLHF
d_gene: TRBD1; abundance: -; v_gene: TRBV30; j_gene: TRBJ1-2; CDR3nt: TGTGCCTGGAGTGCCGGACAGGCTCCCGAATATGGCTACACCTTC; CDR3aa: CAWSAGQAPEYGYTF
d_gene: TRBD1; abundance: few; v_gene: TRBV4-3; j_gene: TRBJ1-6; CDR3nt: TGCGCCAGCAGCCAAGAGGGGACAGGGTATTCACCCCTCCACTTT; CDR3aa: CASSQEGTGYSPLHF
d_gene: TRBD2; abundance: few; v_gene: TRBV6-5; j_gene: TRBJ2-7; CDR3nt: TGTGCCAGCAGTTCGACTAGCGGGGATCCTAACGAGCAGTACTTC; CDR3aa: CASSSTSGDPNEQYF
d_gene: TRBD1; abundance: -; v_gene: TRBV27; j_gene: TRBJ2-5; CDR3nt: TGTGCCAGCAGTACGAGGGACAGGGGGCGAGAGACCCAGTACTTC; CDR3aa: CASSTRDRGRETQYF
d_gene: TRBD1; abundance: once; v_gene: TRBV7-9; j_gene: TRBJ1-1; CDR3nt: TGTGCCAGCAGCTTAGAAGCGACAGGGGACCTGAACACTGAAGCTTTCTTT; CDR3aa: CASSLEATGDLNTEAFF
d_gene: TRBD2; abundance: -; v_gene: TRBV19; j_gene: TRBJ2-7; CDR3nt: TGTGCCAGTTCGTCGAGCGGGGAGTCCGGTTACGAGCAGTACTTC; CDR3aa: CASSSSGESGYEQYF
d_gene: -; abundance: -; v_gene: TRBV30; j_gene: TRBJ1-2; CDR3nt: TGTGCCTGGAGTCGGACAGCCTATGGCTACACCTTC; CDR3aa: CAWSRTAYGYTF
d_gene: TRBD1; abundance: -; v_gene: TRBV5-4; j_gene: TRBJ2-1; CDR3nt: TGTGCCAGCAGCTTGGGGACAGGGGTATCGAATGAGCAGTTCTTC; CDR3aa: CASSLGTGVSNEQFF
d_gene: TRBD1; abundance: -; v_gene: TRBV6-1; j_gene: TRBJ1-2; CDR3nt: TGTGCCAGCAGTATAGGACAGGGGGCATTTAATGGCTACACCTTC; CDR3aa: CASSIGQGAFNGYTF
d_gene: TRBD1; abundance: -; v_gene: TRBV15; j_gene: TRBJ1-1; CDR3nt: TGTGCCACCAGCAGGGGACAGGCGAACACTGAAGCTTTCTTT; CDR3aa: CATSRGQANTEAFF
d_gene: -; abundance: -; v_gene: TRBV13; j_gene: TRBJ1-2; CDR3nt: TGTGCCAGCAGCCGTCGGGGGGACATCCCCCAAACTAACTATGGCTACACCTTC; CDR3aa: CASSRRGDIPQTNYGYTF
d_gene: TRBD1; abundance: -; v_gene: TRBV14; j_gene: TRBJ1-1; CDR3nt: TGTGCCAGCAGCCAAGGGACAGGGATCTTTAGGGAAGCTTTCTTT; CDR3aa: CASSQGTGIFREAFF
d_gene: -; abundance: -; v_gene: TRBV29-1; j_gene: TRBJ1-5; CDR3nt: TGCAGCGTTGGCGGGGCTCCCAATCAGCCCCAGCATTTT; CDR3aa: CSVGGAPNQPQHF
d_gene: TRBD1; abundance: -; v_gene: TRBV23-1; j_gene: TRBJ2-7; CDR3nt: TGCGCCAGCAGTCCATCCCCACAGGGGGCGTTGCACGAGCAGTACTTC; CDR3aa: CASSPSPQGALHEQYF
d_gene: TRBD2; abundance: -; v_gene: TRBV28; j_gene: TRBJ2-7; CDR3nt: TGTGCCAGCAGTCCCATAGCGGGGGGGTATTACGAGCAGTACTTC; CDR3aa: CASSPIAGGYYEQYF
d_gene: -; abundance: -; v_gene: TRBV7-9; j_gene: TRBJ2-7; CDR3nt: TGTGCCAGCAGCTCGCCCTTGGGGCGAGACTACGAGCAGTACTTC; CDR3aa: CASSSPLGRDYEQYF
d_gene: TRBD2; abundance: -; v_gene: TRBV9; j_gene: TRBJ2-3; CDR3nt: TGTGCCAGCAGCGTACCGAATGGGACTAGCGGGGGTAAAAGCACAGATACGCAGTATTTT; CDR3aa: CASSVPNGTSGGKSTDTQYF
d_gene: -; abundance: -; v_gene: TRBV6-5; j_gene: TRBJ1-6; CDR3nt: TGTGCCAGCAGAGACATGGGAGAGGCCCTCCACTTT; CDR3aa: CASRDMGEALHF
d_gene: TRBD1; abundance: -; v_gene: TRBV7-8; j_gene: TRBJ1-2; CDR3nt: TGTGCCAGCAGCCTCCAAAGGGGCCAGGGGGATGGCTACACCTTC; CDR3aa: CASSLQRGQGDGYTF
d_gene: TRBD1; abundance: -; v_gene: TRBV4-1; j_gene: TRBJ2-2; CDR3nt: TGCGCCAGCAGCCAAGAGGGGACAGCGAACACCGGGGAGCTGTTTTTT; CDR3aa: CASSQEGTANTGELFF
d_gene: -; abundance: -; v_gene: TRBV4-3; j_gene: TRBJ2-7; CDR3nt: TGCGCCAGCAGCCAAGCCTTGGGGGGGGCCGGCGAGCAGTACTTC; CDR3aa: CASSQALGGAGEQYF
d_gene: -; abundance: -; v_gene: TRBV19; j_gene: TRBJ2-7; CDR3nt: TGTGCCAGTAGTCCCCTCGGCGTCAAGGAGCGGTACGAGCAGTACTTC; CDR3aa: CASSPLGVKERYEQYF
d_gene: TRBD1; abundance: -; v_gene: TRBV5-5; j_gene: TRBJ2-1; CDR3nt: TGTGCCAGCAGCCTGGGGACAGGGGCCCTCCGTGAGCAGTTCTTC; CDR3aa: CASSLGTGALREQFF
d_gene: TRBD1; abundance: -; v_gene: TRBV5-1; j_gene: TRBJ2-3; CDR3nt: TGCGCCAGCAGCTCCGGGACAGGGACGACAGATACGCAGTATTTT; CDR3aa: CASSSGTGTTDTQYF
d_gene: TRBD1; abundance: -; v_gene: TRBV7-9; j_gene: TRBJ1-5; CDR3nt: TGTTCCAGCAGCTTAGGAGAAACAGGGGCCAATCAGCCCCAGCATTTT; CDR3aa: CSSSLGETGANQPQHF
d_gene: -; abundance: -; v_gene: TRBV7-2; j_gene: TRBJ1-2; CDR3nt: TGTGCCAGCAGCTTAGCCTGGGAGGAGGTTGGTCGGGGCTACACCTTC; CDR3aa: CASSLAWEEVGRGYTF
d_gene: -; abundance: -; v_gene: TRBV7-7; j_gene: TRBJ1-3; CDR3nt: TGTGCTAGCAGCTTAGTCTTGGGGGGGGACGGAAACACCATATATTTT; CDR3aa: CASSLVLGGDGNTIYF
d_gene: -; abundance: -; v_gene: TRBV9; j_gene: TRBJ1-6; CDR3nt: TGTGCCAGCAGCGGGGGCAGGGCGGCTTCACCCCTCCACTTT; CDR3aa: CASSGGRAASPLHF
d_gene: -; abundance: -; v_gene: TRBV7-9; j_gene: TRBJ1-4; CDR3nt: TGTTCCAGCAGCTTATATCCTCGCGGAAACCGGGGTGGAAAACTGTTTTTT; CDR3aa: CSSSLYPRGNRGGKLFF